This TCR beta chain was identified in a study of PD-1 blockade in classical Hodgkin lymphoma. Overall study results and limits: Significant TCR diversity gains by C4D1 occurred in CD4+ but not CD8+ cells. According to reports, newly diagnosed patients had lower baseline TCR diversity than healthy donors, and relapsed/refractory patients had lower baseline TCR diversity still. Baseline diversity in complete responders resembled that of newly diagnosed patients.

The protocol was immunoSEQ multiplex PCR, while the TCRdb copy is restricted to in-frame clones and leaves out a portion. The table has about 47,000 clones, 80% seen once. Sample time point: cycle 4 day 1 (C4D1), after 6 weeks of nivolumab. Every patient relapsed after autologous stem cell transplantation, and brentuximab vedotin exposure varied. Each best response was a complete response, a partial response or progressive disease. In regard to this clone: The target antigen is unknown.

V gave up 11 bases and J gave up 4 bases, with 24 bases separating them. This CDR3 region has 15 residues. Germline V CDR1 and CDR2: LNHDA, SQIVND (reference sequence). The sample was peripheral blood mononuclear cells (PBMCs), taken before the fourth cycle of nivolumab. This chain joins TRBV19 and TRBJ2-7; possibly TRBD2 for D (5 bases). The source of this sequence is a human donor with classical Hodgkin lymphoma. CDR3 DNA: TGTGCCTCAGAGTTTCGCGGGTTCGGGAAGTACGAGCAGTACTTC. Translation gives CASEFRGFGKYEQYF.